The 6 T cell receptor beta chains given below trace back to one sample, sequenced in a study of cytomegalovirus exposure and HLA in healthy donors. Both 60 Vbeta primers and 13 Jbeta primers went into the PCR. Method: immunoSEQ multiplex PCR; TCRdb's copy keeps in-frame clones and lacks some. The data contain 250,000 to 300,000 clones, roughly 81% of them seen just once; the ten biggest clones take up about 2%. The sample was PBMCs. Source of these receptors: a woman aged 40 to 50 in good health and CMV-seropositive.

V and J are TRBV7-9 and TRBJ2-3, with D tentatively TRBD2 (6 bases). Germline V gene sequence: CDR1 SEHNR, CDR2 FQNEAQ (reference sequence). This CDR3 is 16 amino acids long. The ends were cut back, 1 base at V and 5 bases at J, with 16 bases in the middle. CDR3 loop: CASSLVAGPPLDTQYF. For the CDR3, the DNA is TGTGCCAGCAGCTTAGTTGCGGGACCGCCCTTAGATACGCAGTATTTT.

The CDR3 bases are TGTGCCAGTAGTATGAACGAGCTACCCTCCTACGAGCAGTACTTC. Translated: CASSMNELPSYEQYF. V usage is TRBV19 and J usage is TRBJ2-7, with D unresolved. The CDR3 covers 15 residues. Germline V gives CDR1 LNHDA, CDR2 SQIVND (reference sequence). The V end lost 3 bases, the J end lost 0 bases, and 12 bases lay between the germline ends.

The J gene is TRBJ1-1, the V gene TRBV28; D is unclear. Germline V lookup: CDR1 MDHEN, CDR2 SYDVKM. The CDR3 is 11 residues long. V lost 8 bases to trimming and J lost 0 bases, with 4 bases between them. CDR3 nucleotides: TGTGCCAGCCTATTGAACACTGAAGCTTTCTTT. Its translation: CASLLNTEAFF. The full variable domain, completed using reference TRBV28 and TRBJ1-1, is DVKVTQSSRYLVKRTGEKVFLECVQDMDHENMFWYRQDPGLGLRLIYFSYDVKMKEKGDIPEGYSVSREKKERFSLILESASTNQTSMYLCASLLNTEAFFGQGTRLTVV.

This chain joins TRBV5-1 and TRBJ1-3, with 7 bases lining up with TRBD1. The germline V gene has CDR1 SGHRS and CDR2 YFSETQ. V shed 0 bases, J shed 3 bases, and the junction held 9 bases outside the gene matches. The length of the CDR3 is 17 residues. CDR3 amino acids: CASSLGGDRANGNTIYF. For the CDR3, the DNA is TGCGCCAGCAGCTTGGGGGGCGACAGGGCAAATGGAAACACCATATATTTT.

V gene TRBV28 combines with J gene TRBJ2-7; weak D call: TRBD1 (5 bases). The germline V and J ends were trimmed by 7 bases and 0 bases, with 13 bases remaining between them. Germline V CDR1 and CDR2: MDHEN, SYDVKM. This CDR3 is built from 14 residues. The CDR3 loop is CASTLPGSSYEQYF. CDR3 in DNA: TGTGCCAGCACCCTACCAGGGTCCTCCTACGAGCAGTACTTC.

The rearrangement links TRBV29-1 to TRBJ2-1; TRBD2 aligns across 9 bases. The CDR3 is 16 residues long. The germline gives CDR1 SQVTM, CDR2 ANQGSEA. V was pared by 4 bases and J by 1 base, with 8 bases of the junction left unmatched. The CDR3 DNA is TGCAGCGTTGCCCCGACTAGCGGACCTTCCTACAATGAGCAGTTCTTC. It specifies CSVAPTSGPSYNEQFF.